This entry describes one TCR beta chain. Other DNA sequences from this sample encode an identical CDR3 as well. Trimming stripped 0 bases from V and 6 bases from J, with 10 bases between. CDR3 length: 14 residues. Germline-derived CDR1 and CDR2 are SGHTA and FQGNSA. Treatment denoted: approximately 18 received Ad26.COV2.S at low or high dose, single or two shots; several received placebo; per-sample allocation not given. The study sampled participants on day 63 after the first vaccine or placebo injection. An Ad26 vector expressing Wuhan-strain SARS-CoV-2 spike constituted the vaccine. The assay was immunoSEQ multiplex PCR, and TCRdb's table has in-frame clones only and misses some. The repertoire consists of 400,000 to 500,000 clones, with 80% to 90% occurring once and the leading ten covering around 2.5%. The data belong to a study of Ad26.COV2.S vaccination and SARS-CoV-2 variants. Study-level information: In the study, Ad26.COV2.S was injected intramuscularly once, or twice 56 days apart.

This TCR derives from a person aged 18 to 59 who received the Ad26.COV2.S COVID-19 vaccine or a placebo. Sample: peripheral blood, taken in a trial of Ad26.COV2.S vaccine versus placebo. The gene calls are TRBV7-2 and TRBJ2-3; D may be TRBD2 (6 bases). The DNA for the CDR3 is TGTGCCAGCAGCTTAGCGGGGGGTGGCGATACGCAGTATTTT. Translation gives CASSLAGGGDTQYF.